The T cell receptor (beta chain) under discussion was sequenced for a study of control samples from healthy donors and cancer patients (dated by TCRdb to about 2020). With respect to this clone: Its antigen is currently not known. The input lacks base qualities; no much larger clone sits a single base away.

The library was made by the immunoSEQ multiplex PCR assay. Entries here come from immuneACCESS through TCRdb and include only in-frame sequences with V and J called. Some clones fail to appear in such tables; in the studies checked, an unresolved V gene covers under half of the shortfall, and the cause of the remainder is unknown. For this sample there are more than 75,000 clones; 75% to 85% appear just once. 10% of the sample is in the top ten clones. Including cysteine and phenylalanine, the CDR3 has 13 amino acids. Of the read, only the CDR3 DNA is kept; its 39 bases are in frame from base 1. Trimming costs V 8 bases and J 1 base, and their ends lie 10 bases apart.

This receptor was identified in a woman younger than 45 in good health. What was sequenced was blood. Recombination connected TRBV12-3 or TRBV12-4 to TRBJ2-3, with the D gene not clear enough to name. The CDR3 protein: CASGRMGTDTQYF. The DNA sequence is as follows: TGTGCCAGCGGACGGATGGGCACAGATACGCAGTATTTT.